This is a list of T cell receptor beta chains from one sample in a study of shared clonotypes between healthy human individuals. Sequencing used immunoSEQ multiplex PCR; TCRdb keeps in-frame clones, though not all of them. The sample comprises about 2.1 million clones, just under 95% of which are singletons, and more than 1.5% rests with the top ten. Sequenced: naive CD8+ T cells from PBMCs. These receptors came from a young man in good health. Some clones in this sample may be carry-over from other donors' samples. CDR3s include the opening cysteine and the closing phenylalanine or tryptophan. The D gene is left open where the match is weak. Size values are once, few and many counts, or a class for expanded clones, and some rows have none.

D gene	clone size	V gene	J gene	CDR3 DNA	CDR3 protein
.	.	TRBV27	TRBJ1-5	TGTGCCAGCAGTTATTGGGCAAATCAGCCCCAGCATTTT	CASSYWANQPQHF
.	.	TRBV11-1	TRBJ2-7	TGTGCCAGCACCTTAGGGCTGTACTCCTACGAGCAGTACTTC	CASTLGLYSYEQYF
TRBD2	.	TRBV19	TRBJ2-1	TGTGCCAGTAGTCTCACCCTACTAGCGGGAATCGGCGGCAATGAGCAGTTCTTC	CASSLTLLAGIGGNEQFF
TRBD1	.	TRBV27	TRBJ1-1	TGTGCCAGCAGTTTGTCCCGACAGGGCTGGAGGAACACTGAAGCTTTCTTT	CASSLSRQGWRNTEAFF
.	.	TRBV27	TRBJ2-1	TGTGCCAGCAGACGGACGCCCTTCAGCTCCTACAATGAGCAGTTCTTC	CASRRTPFSSYNEQFF
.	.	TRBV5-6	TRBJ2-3	TGTGCCAGCAGCTTGATTGGCGGTAGCACAGATACGCAGTATTTT	CASSLIGGSTDTQYF
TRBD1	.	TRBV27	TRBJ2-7	TGTGCCAGCAGTCCATTCCCGGGACAGGGTGGGTACGAGCAGTACTTC	CASSPFPGQGGYEQYF
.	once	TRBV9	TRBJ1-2	TGTGCCAGCAAGGGAGGTGGGTATGGCTACACCTTC	CASKGGGYGYTF
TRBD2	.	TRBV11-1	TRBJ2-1	TGTGCCAGCAGCTTAGCGCGGCTAGCGGGAGGCAATGAGCAGTTCTTC	CASSLARLAGGNEQFF
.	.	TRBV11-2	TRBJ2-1	TGTGCCAGCAGCTCCTCGAACCGGGATGAGCAGTTCTTC	CASSSSNRDEQFF
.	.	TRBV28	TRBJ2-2	TGTGCCAGCAGCCCCGGGACATCGAGTGGGGAGCTGTTTTTT	CASSPGTSSGELFF
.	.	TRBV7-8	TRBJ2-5	TGTGCCAGCAGCTTAGCTTCTGACAGGAGGCCTCGCGGGGAGACCCAGTACTTC	CASSLASDRRPRGETQYF
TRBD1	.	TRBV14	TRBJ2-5	TGTGCCAGCAGCCAAATCGGACAGGGATTCCCAGAGACCCAGTACTTC	CASSQIGQGFPETQYF
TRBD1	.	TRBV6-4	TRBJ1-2	TGTGCCAGCAGTGACTCGAGGACAGGGGGCGCGGATGGCTACACCTTC	CASSDSRTGGADGYTF
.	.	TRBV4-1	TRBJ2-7	TGCGCCAGCAGCCAAGATTTCGGGTACGGACTCTACGAGCAGTACTTC	CASSQDFGYGLYEQYF
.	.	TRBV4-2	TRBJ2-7	TGTGCCAGCAGCCAAAATCACGTTGGACAGAAGTACGAGCAGTACTTC	CASSQNHVGQKYEQYF
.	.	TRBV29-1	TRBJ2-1	TGCAGCGTTGAAGGCCAGTTGGGGTTCTACAATGAGCAGTTCTTC	CSVEGQLGFYNEQFF
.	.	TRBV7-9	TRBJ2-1	TGTGCCAGCAGCCCAAGGCTCGAGAGATACAATGAGCAGTTCTTC	CASSPRLERYNEQFF
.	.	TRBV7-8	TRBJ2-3	TGTGCCAGCAGCTTAGCGTCGGGTAGCGATACGCAGTATTTT	CASSLASGSDTQYF
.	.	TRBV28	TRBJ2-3	TGTGCCAGCAGTTTATACCGGTCCCTAGCGCAACAATCTCGGGATACGCAGTATTTT	CASSLYRSLAQQSRDTQYF
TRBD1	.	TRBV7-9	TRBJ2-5	TGTGCCAGCAGCCCGGGACAGGTGAGGGAGACCCAGTACTTC	CASSPGQVRETQYF
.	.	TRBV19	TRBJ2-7	TGTGCCAGTAGTATGAGGGGGATCTACGAGCAGTACTTC	CASSMRGIYEQYF
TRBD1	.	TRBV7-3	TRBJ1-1	TGTGCCAGCAGCCCCACAGGGGGCAGGAACACTGAAGCTTTCTTT	CASSPTGGRNTEAFF
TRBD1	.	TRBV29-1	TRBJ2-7	TGCAGCGCTACGGGACAGACCTACGAGCAGTACTTC	CSATGQTYEQYF
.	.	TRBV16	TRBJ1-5	TGTGCCAGCAGCCCCACATGGGTCTTTGAGCCCCAGCATTTT	CASSPTWVFEPQHF
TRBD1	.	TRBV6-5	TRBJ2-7	TGTGCCAGCGCATTGGGACAGAAGTCCTACGAGCAGTACTTC	CASALGQKSYEQYF
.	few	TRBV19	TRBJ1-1	TGTGCCAGTAGTATTAGCCTGTCCTCGACGGCTGAAGCTTTCTTT	CASSISLSSTAEAFF
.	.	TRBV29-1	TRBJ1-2	TGCAGCGTTTTTGTTGGGGGCACGCCTCCAAACTATGGCTACACCTTC	CSVFVGGTPPNYGYTF
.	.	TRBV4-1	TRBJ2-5	TGCGCCAGCAGTCAAGACCGGGGAAGGGTCCCTGAAGAGACCCAGTACTTC	CASSQDRGRVPEETQYF
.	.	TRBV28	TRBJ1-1	TGTGCCAGCAGTTTTAGTCGGAACACTGAAGCTTTCTTT	CASSFSRNTEAFF
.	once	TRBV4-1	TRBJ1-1	TGCGCCAGCAGCCAGACCAGGGATCTGGCTGAAGCTTTCTTT	CASSQTRDLAEAFF
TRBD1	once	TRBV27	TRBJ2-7	TGTGCCAGCACCGGACAGGGGTTCAACGAGCAGTACTTC	CASTGQGFNEQYF
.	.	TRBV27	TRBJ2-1	TGTGCCAGCAGTTTTCTTAGCCGGTCCTACAATGAGCAGTTCTTC	CASSFLSRSYNEQFF
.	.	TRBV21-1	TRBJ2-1	TGTGCCAGCACCCTCCGTCTGGGGGGCGCCTCCTACAATGAGCAGTTCTTC	CASTLRLGGASYNEQFF
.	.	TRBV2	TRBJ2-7	TGTGCCAGCAGTGGACAGACTATGAGCCCCACCTACGAGCAGTACTTC	CASSGQTMSPTYEQYF
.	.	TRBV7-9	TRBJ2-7	TGTGCCAGCAGCTTAGGGGGGGCGTACTCCTACGAGCAGTACTTC	CASSLGGAYSYEQYF
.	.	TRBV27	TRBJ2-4	TGTGCCAGCAGTTCGACCGACTTAGCCAAAAACATTCAGTACTTC	CASSSTDLAKNIQYF
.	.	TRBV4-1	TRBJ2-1	TGCGCCAGCAGCCAACGGGGTCTCGTCTACAATGAGCAGTTCTTC	CASSQRGLVYNEQFF
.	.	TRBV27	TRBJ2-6	TGTGCCAGCAGTCCCAGGGCGACTGGGGCCAACGTCCTGACTTTC	CASSPRATGANVLTF
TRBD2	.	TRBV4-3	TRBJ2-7	TGCGCCAGCAGCCCAACTGTCCCGGGACTAGCGGTCCACGAGCAGTACTTC	CASSPTVPGLAVHEQYF
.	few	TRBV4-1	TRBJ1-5	TGCGCCAGCAGCCCCCTGGCAGGCAGCAATCAGCCCCAGCATTTT	CASSPLAGSNQPQHF